The 18 T cell receptor beta chains in this list originate from one sample, sequenced in a study of cytotoxic CD8 clonotypes in ibrutinib-treated CLL. Repertoires were generated with immunoSEQ multiplex PCR, while TCRdb's copy carries only in-frame clones and drops some. The data show some 300,000 clones, around four fifths seen once. The sequences come from PBMCs, collected before ibrutinib treatment. The receptors shown here come from a human donor with chronic lymphocytic leukemia.

The chain joins TRBV9 to TRBJ2-1; 13 bases fit TRBD2. From germline, CDR1 is SGDLS and CDR2 YYNGEE. The ends lost 3 bases at V and 2 bases at J; junction bases unmatched: 2. The CDR3 extends over 16 amino acids. CDR3 sequence: CASSEGLAGTYNEQFF. CDR3 in DNA: TGTGCCAGCAGCGAGGGACTAGCGGGAACCTACAATGAGCAGTTCTTC.

This clone was recorded a few times. J is TRBJ2-2 and V is TRBV5-1, with 8 bases identical to TRBD1. The germline gives CDR1 SGHRS, CDR2 YFSETQ. This CDR3 is built from 15 residues. J was trimmed by 0 bases and V by 7 bases; bases with no gene match: 5. This chain's CDR3 is CASEWTGTNTGELFF. The CDR3 DNA reads TGCGCCAGCGAATGGACAGGGACGAACACCGGGGAGCTGTTTTTT.

The J gene is TRBJ2-7, the V gene TRBV7-3, with D maybe TRBD2 (5 bases). CDR3 length equals 14 residues. Trimming removed 3 bases at V and 2 bases at J, with 11 bases between. In germline, CDR1 is SGHTA, CDR2 FQGTGA. The CDR3 loop reads CASSLIAIPYEQYF. Written as DNA, the CDR3 is TGTGCCAGCAGCTTGATAGCGATACCCTACGAGCAGTACTTC.

This clone has just one count. The J gene is TRBJ2-7, the V gene TRBV4-1; TRBD2 aligns across 7 bases. V trimming: 0 bases; J trimming: 7 bases; junction bases outside the gene matches: 12. CDR3 length equals 16 residues. From germline, CDR1 is MGHRA and CDR2 YSYEKL. CDR3 protein: CASSQEPAGNFGEQYF. DNA of the CDR3: TGCGCCAGCAGCCAAGAACCAGCGGGGAACTTTGGGGAGCAGTACTTC.

This clone was observed a handful of times. The chain joins TRBV29-1 to TRBJ2-1; 9 nucleotides line up with TRBD2. CDR1 and CDR2 from the germline V gene are SQVTM and ANQGSEA. This CDR3 region has 14 residues. Trimming removed 0 bases from V and 8 bases from J; junction bases left unmatched: 5. This CDR3 reads CSVEDRREGDEQFF. The CDR3 DNA reads TGCAGCGTTGAAGATCGGCGGGAGGGGGATGAGCAGTTCTTC.

The gene calls are TRBV4-2 and TRBJ1-1, with D possibly TRBD1 on 6 matching bases. The CDR3 totals 15 residues. The V end was cut by 4 bases, the J end by 1 base, with 13 bases between. The germline V gene encodes CDR1 LGHNA and CDR2 YNFKEQ. The CDR3 loop reads CASSLKTGQNTEAFF. In nucleotides, the CDR3 is TGTGCCAGCAGCCTAAAGACAGGACAGAACACTGAAGCTTTCTTT.

A single count supports this clone. The chain joins TRBV5-1 to TRBJ1-4; D remains ambiguous. CDR3 length: 14 amino acids. V lost 4 bases to trimming and J lost 5 bases, with 12 bases between them. Germline CDR1 and CDR2: SGHRS and YFSETQ. CDR3 in DNA: TGCGCCAGCAGCCCTGGACGGTTCAATGAAAAACTGTTTTTT. Encoded protein: CASSPGRFNEKLFF.

V is TRBV18 and J is TRBJ2-7; the D is unclear. Germline V lookup: CDR1 KGHSH, CDR2 LQKENI. V was pared by 2 bases and J by 3 bases, with 11 bases between. This CDR3 is 14 amino acids long. This CDR3 is CASSPFAEIYEQYF. The CDR3 region has the DNA TGTGCCAGCTCACCATTTGCGGAAATCTACGAGCAGTACTTC.

A single count supports this clone. The chain links TRBV4-2 to TRBJ2-7, with a possible D match to TRBD2 (5 bases). The CDR3 spans 15 residues. Per germline, CDR1 LGHNA and CDR2 YNFKEQ. V shed 1 base and J shed 7 bases, with 17 bases lying between them. Here the CDR3 DNA reads TGTGCCAGCAGCCAAGTGGGTCTAGCCGGCGGGGAGCAGTACTTC. Its protein product is CASSQVGLAGGEQYF.

This chain connects TRBV7-6 to TRBJ2-2, with TRBD1 identical over 8 bases. CDR3 size: 19 residues. Germline loops: CDR1 SGHVS, CDR2 FNYEAQ. Trimming took 1 base from V and 4 from J; bases not matched to a gene: 14. The CDR3 is CASSLVFFRTGSGTGELFF. The CDR3 bases are TGTGCCAGCAGCTTAGTTTTTTTTAGGACAGGGTCTGGCACCGGGGAGCTGTTTTTT.

The chain employs TRBV9 and TRBJ2-3; D unresolved. The CDR3 is made up of 12 amino acids. Germline V gives CDR1 SGDLS, CDR2 YYNGEE. V was trimmed by 5 bases and J by 0 bases, leaving 4 bases between them. As DNA, the CDR3 is TGTGCCAGCAGTCAGAGCACAGATACGCAGTATTTT. Translating it yields CASSQSTDTQYF.

This clone turned up a few times. The chain combines TRBV18 with TRBJ2-5; D gene uncertain. CDR3 length equals 13 residues. V dropped 3 bases and J dropped 2 bases, with 7 bases sitting between them. Per germline, CDR1 KGHSH and CDR2 LQKENI. CDR3 residues: CASSPFWQETQYF. CDR3 nucleotide sequence: TGTGCCAGCTCACCTTTTTGGCAAGAGACCCAGTACTTC.

V usage is TRBV7-9 and J usage is TRBJ2-3; 10 bases are shared with TRBD2. The germline V gene encodes CDR1 SEHNR and CDR2 FQNEAQ (reference sequence). With V trimmed by 5 bases and J by 4 bases, 9 bases remained unmatched. There are 16 residues in the CDR3. This CDR3 reads CASSPNLAGVPDTQYF. CDR3 bases: TGTGCCAGCAGCCCCAATCTAGCGGGAGTCCCAGATACGCAGTATTTT.

The J gene is TRBJ2-7, the V gene TRBV10-3, with 15 bases aligning to TRBD2. The CDR3 totals 15 residues. V shed 6 bases and J 2 bases; nucleotides not matched to a gene: 2. Germline values: CDR1 ENHRY, CDR2 SYGVKD. The CDR3 sequence is CAISGLAGGPYEQYF. The CDR3 DNA follows: TGTGCCATCAGCGGACTAGCGGGAGGGCCCTACGAGCAGTACTTC.

This clone has a single count. The V gene is TRBV4-3, the J gene TRBJ2-7; TRBD2 matches 9 bases. V shed 1 base, J shed 4 bases, and the junction held 5 bases outside the gene matches. CDR3 length: 15 amino acids. Looked up from germline, CDR1 is LGHNA and CDR2 is YSLEER. CDR3 nucleotides: TGCGCCAGCAGCCAAGGACTAGCGGAGGAATACGAGCAGTACTTC. This translates into CASSQGLAEEYEQYF.

This chain links TRBV7-6 with TRBJ2-1; D is ambiguous. The ends were cut back, 0 bases at V and 5 bases at J, with 8 bases in the middle. Germline CDR1 reads SGHVS; CDR2 reads FNYEAQ. The CDR3 runs 14 residues. The CDR3 DNA follows: TGTGCCAGCAGCTTAGCTGCCACCCACAATGAGCAGTTCTTC. It encodes CASSLAATHNEQFF.

This clone was seen just once. The rearrangement joins TRBV7-2 to TRBJ2-5; 7 bases agree with TRBD1. The J call may be mistaken, given a closer DNA end match to TRBJ2-7. The germline gives CDR1 SGHTA, CDR2 FQGNSA. The CDR3 runs 14 residues. The CDR3 region is CASSSYRTGVEQYF. CDR3 coding DNA: TGTGCCAGCAGCTCCTATAGGACAGGAGTCGAGCAGTACTTC.

J is TRBJ2-1 and V is TRBV4-2; TRBD2 agrees at 7 bases. There are 16 residues in the CDR3. Germline CDR1 is LGHNA and CDR2 is YNFKEQ. V dropped 3 bases and J dropped 0; count of bases not matched to a gene: 5. Here the CDR3 reads CASSQAAGNSYNEQFF. The CDR3 nucleotides are TGTGCCAGCAGCCAGGCAGCGGGGAACTCCTACAATGAGCAGTTCTTC.